This passage covers 11 T cell receptor beta chains from one sample sequenced in a study of T cell repertoires in cytomegalovirus infection. One entry per CDR3 protein results from TCRdb running MiXCR on the reads. The table shows some 150,000 distinct CDR3 sequences, with roughly a quarter occurring only once. Sample: PBMCs. The receptors derive from a human donor in good health (CMV status not recorded). Some clones in this sample may be carry-over from other donors' samples.

The chain has TRBV25-1 and TRBJ1-2; a possible D gene is TRBD1 (5 bases). The CDR3 runs 15 residues. CDR1 is MGHDK and CDR2 is SYGVNS in the germline V gene. Trimming took off 1 base at V and 6 bases at J, with 15 bases between the two ends. CDR3 amino acids: CASSELWRQGDGYTF. In DNA, the CDR3 is TGTGCCAGCAGTGAATTATGGCGGCAGGGAGATGGCTACACCTTC.

This clonotype has only a few counts. This chain connects TRBV30 to TRBJ1-3; D uncertain. The CDR3 consists of 11 residues. Trimming left V 5 bases short and J 7 bases short, with 9 bases between. Germline V CDR1 and CDR2: GTSNPN, SVGIG (reference sequence). Here the CDR3 reads CAWRDGNTIYF. The DNA of the CDR3 is TGTGCCTGGCGTGACGGGAACACCATATATTTT. Variable domain in full (rest from reference TRBV30 and TRBJ1-3): SQTIHQWPATLVQPVGSPLSLECTVEGTSNPNLYWYRQAAGRGLQLLFYSVGIGQISSEVPQNLSASRPQDRQFILSSKKLLLSDSGFYLCAWRDGNTIYFGEGSWLTVV.

This sequence joins TRBV20-1 and TRBJ1-1; TRBD1 is a possible D gene (5 bases). The CDR3 runs to 13 residues. V was cut by 1 base and J by 2 bases, with 8 bases left in between. The germline gives CDR1 DFQATT, CDR2 SNEGSKA (reference sequence). CDR3 bases: TGCAGTGCTAGAGGGGGCCAAAACACTGAAGCTTTCTTT. Encoded protein: CSARGGQNTEAFF.

In its sample, this clonotype was seen a few times. The chain is built from TRBV15 and TRBJ1-3, with D uncertain. Germline-derived CDR1 and CDR2 are LNHNV and YYDKDF (reference sequence). This CDR3 is 15 amino acids long. With 0 bases removed from V and 0 bases from J, the gap between germline ends came to 6 bases. The CDR3 sequence is CATSRDSLSGNTIYF. CDR3 in DNA: TGTGCCACCAGCAGAGATTCCCTCTCTGGAAACACCATATATTTT.

The CDR3 reads CASSLKAANTGELFF. The CDR3 nucleotides are TGTGCCAGCAGCTTAAAAGCGGCGAACACCGGGGAGCTGTTTTTT. The genes are TRBV7-4 and TRBJ2-2; D is perhaps TRBD2 (5 bases). This CDR3 comprises 15 residues. V was trimmed by 2 bases and J by 0 bases, leaving 7 bases between them. From germline, CDR1 is SGHVT and CDR2 SQSDAQ.

As to this clonotype: This may be a read error: a much more frequent sequence differs by one nucleotide. The chain carries TRBV7-9 and TRBJ2-1; TRBD1 might be the D (5 bases). V was shortened by 5 bases and J by 10 bases, with 18 bases between the two germline ends. The CDR3 contains 14 residues. Per the germline V gene, CDR1 is SEHNR and CDR2 is FQNEAQ (reference sequence). CDR3 nucleotide sequence: TGTGCCAGCAGCGTACTTCAGGGATCCTACGAGCAGTTCTTC. It codes for CASSVLQGSYEQFF.

The table lists this clonotype with many counts. The chain employs TRBV12-3 or TRBV12-4 and TRBJ2-7; a weak D match, TRBD1 (6 bases). There are 12 residues in the CDR3. Trimming cost V 5 bases and J 7 bases, with 12 bases left between them. The CDR3 spells CASSLTGSEQYF. The CDR3 DNA reads as TGTGCCAGCAGTCTAACAGGGAGTGAGCAGTACTTC.

Many counts were recorded for this clonotype. The genes are TRBV12-3 or TRBV12-4 and TRBJ2-6; unclear D gene. This CDR3 is 13 amino acids long. Trimming removed 3 bases at V and 4 bases at J, with 4 bases between. In DNA, the CDR3 is TGTGCCAGCAGTTTGCGGGGGGCCAACGTCCTGACTTTC. This codes for CASSLRGANVLTF.

The chain recombines TRBV11-2 with TRBJ1-3; a possible D gene is TRBD1 (5 bases). Germline V gene lookup returns CDR1 SGHAT and CDR2 FQNNGV. The CDR3 runs 14 residues. V dropped 7 bases and J dropped 2 bases, with 12 bases sitting between them. The DNA for the CDR3 is TGTGCCAGCAACGACCAGGGTGCTGGAAACACCATATATTTT. Translating it yields CASNDQGAGNTIYF.

This clonotype appeared a few times. The genes are TRBV29-1 and TRBJ2-7; 8 bases fit TRBD1. The germline gives CDR1 SQVTM, CDR2 ANQGSEA. This CDR3 comprises 12 residues. Losses at the gene ends were 3 bases for V and 9 bases for J; bases not matched to a gene: 7. CDR3 coding DNA: TGCAGCGTTGAGATACAGGGGGTCCGGCAGTACTTC. Translation: CSVEIQGVRQYF.

Note on this clonotype: A much larger clone is a single base away; this may be a read error. The chain couples TRBV7-6 to TRBJ2-7, with a weak D call TRBD1 (5 bases). Germline assignment: CDR1 SGHVS and CDR2 FNYEAQ. V dropped 3 bases and J dropped 4 bases, with 10 bases sitting between them. CDR3 size: 13 residues. The CDR3 sequence is CASSFGHKYEQYF. Written as DNA, the CDR3 is TGTGCCAGCAGCTTCGGACATAAATACGAGCAGTACTTC.